The sequence of this TCR beta chain was determined in a study of blood T cell repertoires in COVID-19. Study details: Samples came from the United States, Italy and Spain, spanning acute and convalescent COVID-19. PBMCs, B-cell-depleted T cells, or T cells were the source of the cDNA or gDNA that made up the material.

Contact with a PCR-confirmed or clinician-diagnosed COVID-19 case occurred within 2 weeks of entry. Measured with immunoSEQ multiplex PCR; TCRdb has only the in-frame clones, and not every one. The sample lists 200,000 to 250,000 clones, around 87% occurring once. From germline, CDR1 is SEHNR and CDR2 FQNEAQ (reference sequence). The J segment lost 6 bases and the V segment lost 1 base, leaving 5 bases of the junction unmatched. The CDR3 consists of 14 residues. The TCR originated in a man aged 25 to 40 who had been exposed to COVID-19. Specimen: PBMCs or T cells enriched from blood (not recorded which). V gene TRBV7-9 combines with J gene TRBJ2-7; 8 bases agree with TRBD2. The chain's CDR3 is CASSLGIAGLEQYF. CDR3 coding DNA: TGTGCCAGCAGCTTAGGGATAGCGGGGCTCGAGCAGTACTTC. Using reference TRBV7-9 and TRBJ2-7 for the parts outside the CDR3, the full variable domain is DTGVSQNPRHKITKRGQNVTFRCDPISEHNRLYWYRQTLGQGPEFLTYFQNEAQLEKSRLLSDRFSAERPKGSFSTLEIQRTEQGDSAMYLCASSLGIAGLEQYFGPGTRLTVT.